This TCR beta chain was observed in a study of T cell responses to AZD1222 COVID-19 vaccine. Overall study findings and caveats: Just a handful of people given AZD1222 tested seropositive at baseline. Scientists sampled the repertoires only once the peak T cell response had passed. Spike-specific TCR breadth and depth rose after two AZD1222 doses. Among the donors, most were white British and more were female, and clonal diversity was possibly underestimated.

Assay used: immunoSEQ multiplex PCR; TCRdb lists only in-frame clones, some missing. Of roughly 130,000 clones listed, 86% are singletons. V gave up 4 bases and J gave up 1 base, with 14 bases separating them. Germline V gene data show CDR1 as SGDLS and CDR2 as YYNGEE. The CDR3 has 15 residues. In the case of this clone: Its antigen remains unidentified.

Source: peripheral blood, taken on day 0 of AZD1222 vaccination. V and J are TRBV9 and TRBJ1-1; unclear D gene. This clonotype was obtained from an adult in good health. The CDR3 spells CASSSTGRQNTEAFF. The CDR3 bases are TGTGCCAGCAGCTCCACTGGGAGACAGAACACTGAAGCTTTCTTT.